This entry describes one T cell receptor (beta chain). This record comes from a study of blood T cells in healthy people across ages. Germline V lookup: CDR1 DFQATT, CDR2 SNEGSKA (reference sequence). The V end lost 4 bases, the J end lost 0 bases, and 9 bases lay between the germline ends. This CDR3 spans 13 amino acids. For the second PCR, which ran for roughly 7 to 11 cycles, a sample-barcoded 5' primer and a J-beta primer mix were used. TCRdb re-derived calls from the 5' RACE reads in MiXCR, one entry per CDR3 protein. The sample shows roughly 800,000 distinct CDR3 sequences, roughly 35% of them seen only once. The study recruited healthy Caucasian donors from Russia who were aged roughly 6 to 95. Peripheral blood, roughly 9.1 milliliters per donor, was collected.

The sample taken for sequencing was blood. The sequence was obtained from a man between 18 and 35 years old in good health. This rearrangement joins TRBV20-1 to TRBJ1-1, with no clear D. The CDR3 protein is CSAMTGLNTEAFF. The CDR3, as DNA: TGCAGTGCTATGACCGGGTTGAACACTGAAGCTTTCTTT.